The rows below give T cell receptor beta chains drawn from one sample of a study of shared clonotypes between healthy human individuals. Measured with immunoSEQ multiplex PCR; TCRdb has only the in-frame clones, and not every one. The table lists under 600,000 clones, around 97% of them singletons. The sample was naive CD4+ T cells sorted from blood. These TCRs come from a woman aged 30 to 39 in good health. Both conserved end residues are part of each CDR3. The order of the fields is D gene, V gene, clone size, J gene, CDR3 DNA, CDR3 protein. The D gene is left open where the match is weak. The size of a clone is reported for some rows only, either as once, few or many, or as a class for expanded clones.

-	TRBV5-8	-	TRBJ2-7	TGTGCCAGCAGTACCGACTTGGTATCCTACGAGCAGTACTTC	CASSTDLVSYEQYF
-	TRBV6-1	-	TRBJ1-4	TGTGCCAGCAGTGGGGGGGCGCTTGGCGAAAAACTGTTTTTT	CASSGGALGEKLFF
TRBD2	TRBV5-4	once	TRBJ2-3	TGTGCCAGCAGCCATAGGGACTTGGCGGGAGAGTATACGCAGTATTTT	CASSHRDLAGEYTQYF
-	TRBV29-1	-	TRBJ2-2	TGCAGCGTTGGACAGTGGGGCACCGGGGAGCTGTTTTTT	CSVGQWGTGELFF
-	TRBV7-8	-	TRBJ1-3	TGTGCCAGCAGCCCGGGAACGGCGGCGGGAAACACCATATATTTT	CASSPGTAAGNTIYF
-	TRBV2	-	TRBJ2-3	TGTGCCAGTAAGGGCGTCCCAGATACGCAGTATTTT	CASKGVPDTQYF
TRBD2	TRBV5-4	-	TRBJ2-3	TGTGCCAGCAGCTGGGGACTAGCTAGCACAGATACGCAGTATTTT	CASSWGLASTDTQYF
-	TRBV11-2	-	TRBJ2-5	TGTGCCAGCAGACAGTCCCAAGGGGAGACCCAGTACTTC	CASRQSQGETQYF
TRBD1	TRBV4-1	few	TRBJ1-5	TGCGCCAGCAGCCAAGGGGACAGGGGACAGCCCCAGCATTTT	CASSQGDRGQPQHF
TRBD1	TRBV6-1	-	TRBJ1-2	TGTGCCAGCAGTACGACAGGGGCGGTTGGCTACACCTTC	CASSTTGAVGYTF
TRBD1	TRBV15	-	TRBJ2-2	TGTGCCACCAGCAGAGAGCGAGCGCTAGTGGTCGGGACAGACAACACCGGGGAGCTGTTTTTT	CATSRERALVVGTDNTGELFF
-	TRBV28	-	TRBJ1-4	TGTGCCAGCAGCCGTACAGAGTTTGAAAAACTGTTTTTT	CASSRTEFEKLFF
-	TRBV18	-	TRBJ1-1	TGTGCCAGCTCAATCCGGGACGCGAACACTGAAGCTTTCTTT	CASSIRDANTEAFF
-	TRBV5-6	-	TRBJ1-1	TGTGCCAGCAGCAAGGGGGGTGAAGCTTTCTTT	CASSKGGEAFF
TRBD1	TRBV28	-	TRBJ2-7	TGTGCCAGCAGTGGGGACAGGGAGGCCTACGAGCAGTACTTC	CASSGDREAYEQYF
-	TRBV11-2	-	TRBJ1-5	TGTGCCAGCAGCTTAGAGGGGCATCCAAATCAGCCCCAGCATTTT	CASSLEGHPNQPQHF
TRBD2	TRBV27	-	TRBJ2-1	TGTGCCAGCAGCGAGAGGGCTAGCGGGAGGCATGAGCAGTTCTTC	CASSERASGRHEQFF
TRBD1	TRBV7-9	-	TRBJ2-2	TGTGCCAGCAGGACCCGGGACAGGGGGCATGGCACCGGGGAGCTGTTTTTT	CASRTRDRGHGTGELFF
TRBD1	TRBV7-3	-	TRBJ1-2	TGTGCCAGCAGCTTAACGTCCACAGGGGACGGCTACACCTTC	CASSLTSTGDGYTF
-	TRBV5-6	once	TRBJ2-7	TGTGCCAGCAGCTTGCGCGGGTACTACGAGCAGTACTTC	CASSLRGYYEQYF
TRBD2	TRBV7-2	-	TRBJ2-5	TGTGCCAGCAGCGATTGGCGGGGGAACCAAGAGACCCAGTACTTC	CASSDWRGNQETQYF
-	TRBV28	-	TRBJ1-2	TGTGCCAGCACCAACGGGGGGGCAGAAAACTATGGCTACACCTTC	CASTNGGAENYGYTF